The clone carrying this TCR beta chain was observed many times. Its antigen is unknown. Amplified TCR beta CDR3 regions derived from RNA transcripts. The TCR CDR3 first-round RT-PCR relied on the HTBI primer set. Using its own MiXCR run on the multiplex PCR reads, TCRdb lists one record per CDR3 protein. The sample includes 150,000 to 200,000 distinct CDR3 sequences, approximately 9% seen only once; the top ten take roughly a fifth. The PBMCs studied were ones that came from roughly 9.1 ml fresh peripheral blood. This sample was included in a study of T cells in Graves' hyperthyroidism and ophthalmopathy. The wider study: The initial diagnosis was the point when peripheral blood was collected, ahead of any treatment.

CDR1 is SGDLS, CDR2 YYNGEE, per germline. V was shortened by 0 bases and J by 5 bases, with 7 bases between the two germline ends. This CDR3 has 13 amino acids. Study observations and caveats: For ophthalmopathy, model prediction preceded onset by a median roughly 5.9 months.

The clonotype was recovered from a woman in her late teens or twenties with Graves' hyperthyroidism that later progressed to Graves' ophthalmopathy. The genes are TRBV9 and TRBJ2-3; D perhaps matches TRBD2 (5 bases). The material sequenced was blood. Written as DNA, the CDR3 is TGTGCCAGCAGCGTAGCGGGGAGAGATACGCAGTATTTT. It translates to CASSVAGRDTQYF.